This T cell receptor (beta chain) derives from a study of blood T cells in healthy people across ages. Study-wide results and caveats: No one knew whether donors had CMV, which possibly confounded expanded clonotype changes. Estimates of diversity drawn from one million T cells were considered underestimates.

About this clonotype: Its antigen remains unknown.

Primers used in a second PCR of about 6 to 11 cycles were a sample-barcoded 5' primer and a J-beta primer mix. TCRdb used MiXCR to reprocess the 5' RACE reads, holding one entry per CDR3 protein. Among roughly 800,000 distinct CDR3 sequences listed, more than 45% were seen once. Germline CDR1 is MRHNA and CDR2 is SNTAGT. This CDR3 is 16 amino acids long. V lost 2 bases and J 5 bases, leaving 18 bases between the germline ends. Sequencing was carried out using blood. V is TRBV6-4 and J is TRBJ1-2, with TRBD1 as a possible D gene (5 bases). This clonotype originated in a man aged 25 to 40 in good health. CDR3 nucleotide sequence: TGTGCCAGCAGTGACAGGAGGGCAGGAAAGGGGTATGGCTACACCTTC. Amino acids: CASSDRRAGKGYGYTF.